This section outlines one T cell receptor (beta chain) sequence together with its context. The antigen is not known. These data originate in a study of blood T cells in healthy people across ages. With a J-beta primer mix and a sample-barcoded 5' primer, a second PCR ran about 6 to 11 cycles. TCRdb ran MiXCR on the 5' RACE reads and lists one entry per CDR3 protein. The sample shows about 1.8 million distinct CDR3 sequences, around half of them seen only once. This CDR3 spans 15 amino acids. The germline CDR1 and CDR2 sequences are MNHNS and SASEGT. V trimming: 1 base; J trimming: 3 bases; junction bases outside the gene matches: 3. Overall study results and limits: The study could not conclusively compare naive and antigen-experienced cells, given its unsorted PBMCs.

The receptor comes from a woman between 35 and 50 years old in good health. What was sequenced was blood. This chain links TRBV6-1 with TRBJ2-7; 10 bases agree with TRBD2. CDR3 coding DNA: TGTGCCAGCAGTGAAGGGGCTAGCGGGGGCTACGAGCAGTACTTC. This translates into CASSEGASGGYEQYF.